What follows is one T cell receptor beta chain and its context. The data derive from a study of blood T cell repertoires in COVID-19. Study background: Italy, Spain and the United States were the sources of the convalescent and acute COVID-19 samples. The cDNA or gDNA used as material had been derived from T cells, B-cell-depleted T cells, or PBMCs.

Authors' data handling: Amplifying reference gene primers gave estimates of nucleated cell counts. TCRdb's copy holds only in-frame clones and misses some; the assay was immunoSEQ multiplex PCR. The V and J calls and clone size were taken over from that table, and D and trimming were inferred from the DNA. The data contain 60,000 to 80,000 clones, 88% of them singletons. This CDR3 is built from 14 residues. Per germline, CDR1 SEHNR and CDR2 FQNEAQ (reference sequence). The V end was cut by 1 base, the J end by 6 bases, with 13 bases between. The sample taken for sequencing was peripheral blood. This TCR came from a human donor in a cohort sampled during active COVID-19. V is TRBV7-9 and J is TRBJ2-7; D perhaps matches TRBD1 (6 bases). CDR3 sequence (DNA): TGTGCCAGCAGCTTAGTTGTGGGGGCGCCCGAGCAGTACTTC. Encoded protein: CASSLVVGAPEQYF.